This entry lists 2 T cell receptor beta chains sequenced from one sample in a study of graft-versus-host responses after intestinal transplantation. Profiling relied on immunoSEQ multiplex PCR, and the TCRdb table lists in-frame clones only, not all of them. The sample comprises about 45,000 clones, about 91% of which are singletons, and nearly 4.5% rests with the top ten. Sequenced here: PBMCs, sampled 524 days after transplant. The origin of the receptors is a human patient who received an intestinal transplant, so some T cells may come from the graft donor.

The chain recombines TRBV25-1 with TRBJ1-6; possible D gene TRBD1, 5 bases. V gave up 1 base and J gave up 0 bases, with 10 bases separating them. The CDR3 has 17 amino acids. Germline V gene lookup returns CDR1 MGHDK and CDR2 SYGVNS. In nucleotides, the CDR3 is TGTGCCAGCAGTGAATGGGGGTTCCCCTCCTATAATTCACCCCTCCACTTT. This gives the protein CASSEWGFPSYNSPLHF.

The J gene is TRBJ1-4, the V gene TRBV5-6, with D tentatively TRBD1 (5 bases). Germline V gene sequence: CDR1 SGHDT, CDR2 YYEEEE. This CDR3 is 14 amino acids long. The V and J ends lost 4 bases and 10 bases respectively, with 17 bases between them. The CDR3 sequence is CASSRGQGRGKLFF. CDR3 nucleotide sequence: TGTGCCAGCAGCAGAGGGCAGGGTCGAGGAAAACTGTTTTTT. Combining the CDR3 with reference TRBV5-6 and TRBJ1-4 gives the whole variable domain DAGVTQSPTHLIKTRGQQVTLRCSPKSGHDTVSWYQQALGQGPQFIFQYYEEEERQRGNFPDRFSGHQFPNYSSELNVNALLLGDSALYLCASSRGQGRGKLFFGSGTQLSVL.